The 15 T cell receptor beta chains below were found in one sample sequenced in a study of blood T cell repertoires in COVID-19. Sequencing used immunoSEQ multiplex PCR; TCRdb keeps in-frame clones, though not all of them. The data show roughly 230,000 clones, with roughly 84% seen just once and around 3.6% held by the top ten. Source material: PBMCs or T cells enriched from blood (not recorded which). The source is a middle-aged man who had recovered from COVID-19.

J is TRBJ2-5 and V is TRBV30; 7 bases line up with TRBD1. The V and J ends lost 4 bases and 2 bases, in that order; junction bases with no gene match: 10. The CDR3 runs 15 residues. The germline V gene encodes CDR1 GTSNPN and CDR2 SVGIG (reference sequence). The CDR3 loop reads CAWTSGRGLQETQYF. The CDR3 bases are TGTGCCTGGACCTCAGGCAGGGGGTTGCAAGAGACCCAGTACTTC.

The chain recombines TRBV3-1 (or the pseudogene TRBV3-2) with TRBJ1-1, with a tentative D call TRBD1 (5 bases). This CDR3 has 15 amino acids. CDR1 and CDR2 from the germline V gene are LGHDT and YNNKEL (reference sequence). Trimming shortened V by 4 bases and J by 4 bases, and 16 bases separated the two germline ends. The chain's CDR3 is CASSRIGGGSTEAFF. The CDR3 bases are TGTGCCAGCAGCCGAATCGGTGGGGGGAGCACTGAAGCTTTCTTT.

This chain links TRBV19 with TRBJ2-1, with 12 nucleotides matching TRBD2. This CDR3 has 15 residues. V dropped 1 base and J dropped 8; count of bases not matched to a gene: 3. Germline CDR1 LNHDA, CDR2 SQIVND (reference sequence). DNA for the CDR3: TGTGCCAGTAGTATAGCTAGCGGGGGGGCATATGAGCAGTTCTTC. This codes for CASSIASGGAYEQFF. Based on the CDR3 plus reference TRBV19 and TRBJ2-1, the full variable domain is DGGITQSPKYLFRKEGQNVTLSCEQNLNHDAMYWYRQDPGQGLRLIYYSQIVNDFQKGDIAEGYSVSREKKESFPLTVTSAQKNPTAFYLCASSIASGGAYEQFFGPGTRLTVL.

The rearrangement links TRBV9 to TRBJ2-1, with 12 bases identical to TRBD2. Germline V gene sequence: CDR1 SGDLS, CDR2 YYNGEE. The CDR3 sequence is 22 residues long. Trimming cost V 4 bases and J 0 bases; bases outside gene matches: 20. Here the CDR3 DNA reads TGTGCCAGCAGCCGGGCAACCAGGGCCCCGGGACTAGCGGGCCCCTCCTACAATGAGCAGTTCTTC. This translates into CASSRATRAPGLAGPSYNEQFF.

V gene TRBV28 combines with J gene TRBJ2-5, with D maybe TRBD2 (6 bases). This CDR3 is 14 amino acids long. V lost 7 bases and J 6 bases, leaving 18 bases between the germline ends. Germline-derived CDR1 and CDR2 are MDHEN and SYDVKM. The CDR3 DNA is TGTGCCAGCAAGGTAGGCGGGGATAGGAAGACCCAGTACTTC. This translates into CASKVGGDRKTQYF.

The V and J genes are TRBV3-1 (or the pseudogene TRBV3-2) and TRBJ1-3; TRBD1 matches at 7 bases. V lost 0 bases to trimming and J lost 0 bases; unmatched junction nucleotides: 5. The length of the CDR3 is 17 residues. Germline CDR1 LGHDT, CDR2 YNNKEL (reference sequence). This chain's CDR3 is CASSQDQGVLSGNTIYF. CDR3 nucleotide sequence: TGTGCCAGCAGCCAAGATCAGGGGGTCCTCTCTGGAAACACCATATATTTT.

The rearrangement uses TRBV12-3 or TRBV12-4 and TRBJ1-2, with D possibly TRBD1 on 5 matching bases. Trimming shortened V by 2 bases and J by 4 bases, and 8 bases separated the two germline ends. The CDR3 consists of 13 residues. The CDR3 here is CASSLQGTYGYTF. CDR3 in DNA: TGTGCCAGCAGTTTACAGGGAACCTATGGCTACACCTTC.

The chain combines TRBV5-1 with TRBJ2-7; 9 nucleotides agree with TRBD2. Germline values: CDR1 SGHRS, CDR2 YFSETQ. The V segment lost 0 bases and the J segment 5 bases; nucleotides outside the gene matches: 9. The CDR3 contains 16 residues. The CDR3 loop reads CASSLGVREGLDEQYF. DNA of the CDR3: TGCGCCAGCAGCTTGGGGGTGCGGGAGGGCCTTGACGAGCAGTACTTC.

The rearrangement links TRBV10-1 to TRBJ1-2, with no clear D. The ends were cut back, 8 bases at V and 4 bases at J, with 8 bases in the middle. The CDR3 is 11 amino acids. The germline V gene encodes CDR1 WNHNN and CDR2 SYGVQD (reference sequence). The CDR3 loop is CASCGSYGYTF. CDR3 DNA sequence: TGCGCCAGCTGCGGCAGCTATGGCTACACCTTC.

This chain links TRBV12-3 or TRBV12-4 with TRBJ2-3; D not certain. Trimming removed 7 bases at V and 0 bases at J, with 5 bases between. The length of the CDR3 is 12 residues. The CDR3 nucleotides are TGTGCCAGCACCCCAAGCACAGATACGCAGTATTTT. This translates into CASTPSTDTQYF.

J is TRBJ2-1 and V is TRBV4-3; TRBD2 aligns across 10 bases. Looked up from germline, CDR1 is LGHNA and CDR2 is YSLEER. The ends lost 4 bases at V and 1 base at J; junction bases unmatched: 13. This CDR3 is built from 19 residues. CDR3 nucleotides: TGCGCCAGCAGCCCCTCGGGACCAGCGGGAGGGTTATCCTACAATGAGCAGTTCTTC. Amino acid sequence: CASSPSGPAGGLSYNEQFF.

This chain links TRBV5-3 with TRBJ1-5, with D perhaps TRBD1 (6 bases). TRBV5-3 qualifies as an ORF whose function is uncertain. This CDR3 is 14 amino acids long. The V and J ends lost 1 base and 8 bases respectively, with 13 bases between them. The CDR3 sequence: CARSLTGTLEPQHF. In DNA, the CDR3 is TGTGCCAGAAGCTTGACCGGGACACTGGAGCCCCAGCATTTT.

The V gene is TRBV21-1, the J gene TRBJ1-5; the DNA was not used to check the table's D call, TRBD1. TRBV21-1 is noted as a pseudogene. The length of the CDR3 is 13 residues. The CDR3 here is CASTTGNNQPQHF. The CDR3 DNA follows: TGTGCCAGCACGACAGGGAACAATCAGCCCCAGCATTTT.

The genes are TRBV27 and TRBJ2-7, with a weak D call TRBD1 (5 bases). Germline CDR1 is MNHEY and CDR2 is SMNVEV (reference sequence). This CDR3 has 15 amino acids. Trimming shortened V by 1 base and J by 0 bases, and 10 bases separated the two germline ends. The CDR3 here is CASSLYAGPSYEQYF. CDR3 sequence (DNA): TGTGCCAGCAGTTTATATGCAGGGCCCTCCTACGAGCAGTACTTC.

The chain links TRBV6-5 to TRBJ2-5; TRBD2 is a possible D gene (5 bases). Germline V gene data show CDR1 as MNHEY and CDR2 as SVGAGI. There are 15 residues in the CDR3. Deletions cut 0 bases from V and 4 bases from J, with 12 bases between. CDR3 sequence: CASSYSRGLGETQYF. CDR3 coding DNA: TGTGCCAGCAGTTACTCCCGGGGTCTGGGAGAGACCCAGTACTTC.